The present entry profiles one T cell receptor (beta chain) with its context. The target antigen is unknown. The data derive from a study of cytomegalovirus exposure and HLA in healthy donors. The assay was immunoSEQ multiplex PCR, and TCRdb's table has in-frame clones only and misses some. The repertoire holds approximately 120,000 clones, with around 94% as singletons. The CDR3 is made up of 16 amino acids. CDR1 is MDHEN and CDR2 is SYDVKM in the germline V gene. Losses at the gene ends were 5 bases for V and 5 bases for J; bases not matched to a gene: 12. Study results and caveats: The finding came from a later analysis; first-cohort TCR clusters tended to co-occur in the roughly 120 validation repertoires.

Sample: PBMCs. This sequence joins TRBV28 and TRBJ2-7; 10 nucleotides match TRBD1. The sequence derives from a woman aged 18-30 years in good health and CMV-seronegative. The CDR3 loop reads CASSPPGDRGNDEQYF. Here the CDR3 DNA reads TGTGCCAGCAGTCCACCGGGGGACAGGGGAAACGACGAGCAGTACTTC.